This section outlines one T cell receptor (delta chain) sequence together with its context. Only one base separates this from a far larger clonotype, so it likely reflects a read error. The same CDR3 also results from other DNA sequences found in this sample. TCRdb re-called the multiplex PCR reads with CATT. This sample carries approximately 93,000 delta-chain clones, less than 1% of them seen once, and the ten largest clones take more than 9%. The entry originates in a study of γδ T cells in repeated Plasmodium falciparum infection. Sequenced sample: gamma-delta T cells from blood. This TCR was sampled from a pool of human donors (malaria-infected and uninfected, not separated).

Here the CDR3 DNA reads TGTGCCTGTGACACACTGAGTAGTCCATCTTTGGGGGATGGATCCACCGATAAGCTCATCTTT. Translation gives CACDTLSSPSLGDGSTDKLIF. A V gene of TRDV2 was called, but no J gene was assigned; TRDD3 was called by the table and not checked on the DNA. Germline V gene sequence: CDR1 GEAIGNYY, CDR2 EKD. The CDR3 extends over 21 amino acids.